This T cell receptor beta chain was documented in a study of T cells after yellow fever vaccination. Study in general: SMART-Seq v4 Ultra Low Input prepared the low-cell-number fractions. Findings and caveats of the study: Weaker in magnitude, the secondary response showed a faster peak on day 5 versus 15. From the bulk population, abundant clonotypes could contaminate and appear within FACS-sorted repertoires. Some clonotypes, a small share, were shared between CD4 and CD8 compartments.

The CDR3 sequence is 15 residues long. V lost 3 bases and J lost 6; bases outside the gene matches: 8. Germline V lookup: CDR1 SGHTA, CDR2 FQGNSA. From the 5' RACE reads, TCRdb called clonotypes with MiXCR, one entry per CDR3 protein. The data hold about 350,000 distinct CDR3 sequences, with less than 9.5% observed a single time. The sample holds a few counts of this clonotype. Its antigen is currently unknown. This receptor was obtained from a man younger than 35 who received the YFV17D yellow fever vaccine. J is TRBJ2-3 and V is TRBV7-2; 8 positions match TRBD1. Specimen: PBMCs, collected roughly 47 days after the first yellow fever vaccination. CDR3 sequence reads: CASSFTGTGRDTQYF. As DNA, the CDR3 is TGTGCCAGCAGCTTTACCGGGACAGGAAGGGATACGCAGTATTTT.